This note documents a single T cell receptor (beta chain) sequence. The antigen remains unidentified. This specimen belongs to a study of T cells in tuberculosis. In the study overall: IGRA-negative adolescents, IGRA-positive adolescents with latent tuberculosis and adults with active tuberculosis formed this South African cohort. General observations from the study: GMM-specific TCRs were nearer to active tuberculosis alpha repertoires, suggesting expansion.

The time point was: new active TB diagnosis, blood taken before or within 7 days of starting treatment. HIV-seronegative South African adults aged 18 years or older had newly diagnosed active tuberculosis. Unsorted cryopreserved PBMC were sequenced, averaging approximately 100,000 T cells per clinical donor. Unmatched junction bases numbered 15, after V lost 6 bases and J lost 6 bases. The CDR3 contains 16 residues. From germline, CDR1 is SGHTS and CDR2 YDEGEE. The assay was immunoSEQ multiplex PCR, and TCRdb's table has in-frame clones only and misses some. In the table there are 47,000 or so clones, about 95% of which are singletons.

This specimen was PBMCs, taken at tuberculosis diagnosis. The rearrangement uses TRBV5-8 and TRBJ2-1; TRBD2 matches at 7 bases. This clonotype was obtained from an adult with tuberculosis. CDR3 DNA sequence: TGTGCCAGCACCCTTTGGGCGGGAGTTTGGCCCAATGAGCAGTTCTTC. Its protein is CASTLWAGVWPNEQFF.